This T cell receptor (beta chain) stems from a study of T cell responses to AZD1222 COVID-19 vaccine. The study's findings and limits: Receipt of two AZD1222 doses was followed by a rise in Spike-specific TCR breadth and depth. Among spike-specific TCRs, nearly half reportedly target unmutated variant regions. Spike regions recognized by vaccine-associated CD4 TCRs spanned the protein, led by 160-218 and 743-854. Donors skewed white British and female; clonal diversity was possibly underestimated.

Regarding this clone: No antigen is known for it.

The CDR3 loop spans 17 amino acids. CDR1 and CDR2 (germline): LNHDA, SQIVND (reference sequence). After removal of 4 bases from V and 4 bases from J, the junction contained 7 bases not matched to a gene. Some clones are missing from TCRdb's copy, which holds only in-frame ones; the method was immunoSEQ multiplex PCR. The repertoire includes 83,000 or so clones, 88% of them detected once, and roughly 5.1% sits in the top ten. The TCR originated in an adult in good health. Sequenced material: peripheral blood, taken on day 0 of MenACWY control vaccination. V is TRBV19 and J is TRBJ2-3, with TRBD2 matching over 14 bases. The CDR3 is CASSNSGLAGESDTQYF. CDR3 sequence (DNA): TGTGCCAGTAGTAATTCGGGACTAGCGGGAGAGTCAGATACGCAGTATTTT.